The clone carrying this T cell receptor (beta chain) was found many times. Trimming removed 1 base from V and 4 bases from J; junction bases left unmatched: 10. This CDR3 region has 18 residues. Germline V CDR1 and CDR2: SGHTA, FQGTGA. This sample is drawn from a study of T cells in Graves' hyperthyroidism and ophthalmopathy. Authors of the study amplified TCR beta CDR3 regions from RNA transcripts. The HTBI set primed first-round TCR CDR3 RT-PCR. TCRdb re-called the multiplex PCR reads through MiXCR, storing one row per CDR3 protein. The sample records over 300,000 distinct CDR3 sequences, about 15% being singletons.

The chain recombines TRBV7-3 with TRBJ2-1; TRBD2 matches at 10 bases. The origin of this receptor is a woman aged 55-69 years with Graves' hyperthyroidism. The sample taken for sequencing was blood. In nucleotides, the CDR3 is TGTGCCAGCAGCTTAAGGTCTAGCGGGGGAAGCCTTTACAATGAGCAGTTCTTC. Amino acid sequence: CASSLRSSGGSLYNEQFF.